This T cell receptor (beta chain) was retrieved from a study of cytomegalovirus exposure and HLA in healthy donors. Study outcomes and limitations: Reported results showed that the classifier diagnosed cytomegalovirus status with high specificity and sensitivity.

The germline V gene encodes CDR1 SGHNT and CDR2 YENEEA. V was trimmed by 5 bases and J by 0 bases, leaving 3 bases between them. The CDR3 length is 12 residues. On this clone: Its target is not known.

The repertoire was sequenced with immunoSEQ multiplex PCR; TCRdb's copy has only in-frame clones and lacks some. The table includes approximately 230,000 clones, roughly 90% detected once. This receptor was identified in a man between 18 and 29 years old in good health and CMV-seropositive. This chain links TRBV11-3 with TRBJ2-3; D is unclear. Specimen: PBMCs. The CDR3 here is CASSTSTDTQYF. The DNA of the CDR3 is TGTGCCAGCAGCACCAGCACAGATACGCAGTATTTT. The whole variable domain, remainder taken from reference TRBV11-3 and TRBJ2-3, is EAGVVQSPRYKIIEKKQPVAFWCNPISGHNTLYWYLQNLGQGPELLIRYENEEAVDDSQLPKDRFSAERLKGVDSTLKIQPAELGDSAVYLCASSTSTDTQYFGPGTRLTVL.